This T cell receptor (beta chain) was captured in a study of vaccination effects on CD4 cells after COVID-19 (dated by TCRdb to 2022 to 2024). At the level of the whole study: Each participant received two doses of an mRNA SARS-CoV-2 vaccine, either BNT162b2 or mRNA-1273. In both COVID-19 convalescent patients and infection-naive vaccine recipients, the study compared SARS-CoV-2 spike-specific CD4+ TCR repertoires from before mRNA vaccination with those from after it. A total of roughly 9 COVID-19 convalescent patients and a handful of SARS-CoV-2-naive healthy vaccine recipients were included in the full study. The Oncomine TCR Beta short-read assay on an Illumina iSeq 100 was used to sequence cultures from other donors in the study. The investigation overall reported the following: Only a small number of convalescent patients were included, and no early post-infection timepoints were available, which limited the study. In healthy vaccine recipients, vaccine-induced clones were almost all SARS-CoV-2 mono-reactive, with only 1 of 255 cross-reactive with common cold coronaviruses. Marked clonal contraction was observed in both infection-induced and vaccine-induced clones at late post-vaccination timepoints, consistent with waning T cell responses.

This clone was detected only a few times. It lacks a known antigen. The record has no base qualities; no much larger clone is one base away. Libraries were prepared through the immunoSEQ multiplex PCR assay. DNA from the cultured and isolated CD4+ T cells underwent TCR beta CDR3 sequencing. Per the source publication's procedure: Non-productive TCR sequences were removed, reads were trimmed to the CDR3 region, and CDR3s of at least 7 amino acids were retained. The MANAFEST web app was used to identify antigen-specific clonotypes by comparing expansion in peptide wells with expansion in reference cultures. For clones to be considered positive, expansion at FDR<0.05 versus reference and all other wells, an odds ratio above 5, and a frequency above 0.1% in two replicate wells were required. A clonotype was defined as cross-reactive if the clonotype was significantly expanded both in SARS-CoV-2 spike wells and in at least one common cold coronavirus spike condition. CDR3 similarity was assessed by Levenshtein distance with the stringdist R package, and unrooted trees were built with ape in R 3.6.1. TCRdb retrieved this table from immuneACCESS and kept in-frame rearrangements only. Not all clones are present; in checked studies, unresolved V genes account for under half, and no reason is known for the remainder. The V and J calls and clone size were taken over from that table, and D and trimming were inferred from the DNA. This sample gives about 73,000 clones in total; about 70% of them show up just once. The ten largest clones add up to just under 3% of the sample.

In the ViraFEST assay, PBMC were stimulated with viral peptide pools, and antigen-specific CD4+ T cell clonotypes were then identified by expansion using TCR sequencing. After around 10 days of culture, CD4+ T cells were isolated with the EasySep CD4+ T cell isolation kit. The absence of prior SARS-CoV-2 infection in healthy vaccine recipients was confirmed by negative nucleocapsid antibodies before and after vaccination. About 2.1 million PBMC per well were cultured in IMDM with approximately 5% human AB serum, 8.5 to 10 IU/ml IL-2 and gentamicin, plus 10 ug/ml peptides. Half of the culture medium was replaced with fresh IL-2-containing medium on days 3 and 7. Unless noted otherwise, every peptide stimulation condition was cultured in triplicate wells. PBMC were separated from whole blood using Ficoll-Paque Plus gradient centrifugation and were then either cryopreserved at -140C or used fresh. The overlapping peptide pools covered the spike proteins of SARS-CoV-2 as well as those of the common cold coronaviruses HCoV-NL63, HCoV-OC43 and HCoV-229E. The QIAamp micro DNA kit was used to extract genomic DNA from the cultured CD4+ T cells.

The CDR3 sequence holds 14 residues, the cysteine and valine included. Here the CDR3 DNA is all that survives: 42 bases in frame from base 1. The germline V gene yields SGHDT for CDR1 and YYEEEE for CDR2. Deletion took 1 base off V and 4 bases off J, with a span of 12 bases between the germline ends. Material: CD4+ T cells from PBMCs cultured with HCoV-NL63 spike peptides, obtained before COVID-19 vaccination. The meaning of the sample's cell subset or site label: HCoV-NL63 spike overlapping peptide pool stimulation. Recombination joined TRBV5-6 with TRBJ2-7, and the D gene may be TRBD1, 5 bases matching. The TCR sequence derives from a human donor who received a COVID-19 vaccine. CDR3 sequence: CASSLRQGYYEQYV. In nucleotide form, the sequence is TGTGCCAGCAGCTTGAGGCAGGGTTATTACGAGCAGTACGTC.